Here is one TCR beta chain with its context. This clonotype has a count of ten or more. There is no known antigen for this receptor. No per-base quality is available; no much larger clone lies one base away. The CDR3 spans 14 residues, from the cysteine through the phenylalanine. Only the CDR3 part of the read is kept: 42 bases, read in frame from the first base. Deletion took 5 bases off V and 6 bases off J, with a span of 14 bases between the germline ends. The germline V gene provides CDR1 MDHEN and CDR2 SYDVKM. cDNA was synthesized by template-switch 5'RACE using a primer carrying a 10-nucleotide random unique molecular identifier by which each TCR transcript was tagged. Each sequencing run produced over 160 million TCR-beta sequences covering 15-18 subjects. The RNeasy kit was used to extract total RNA. TCR-beta VDJ regions were amplified with primers for the TCR constant region and the 5'RACE anchor, using the KAPA Real-time Library Amplification kit. A first PCR added sample indexes and Illumina adaptors, and a second PCR then raised library yield. After Ampure bead purification, the TCR product of roughly 650 bp was size-selected on a 2% E-gel SizeSelection system. Before pooling, libraries had their quality checked on a Bioanalyzer, their concentration measured with Qubit, and their quantity determined with the Kapa Library Quantification kit. An Illumina HiSeq 2500 sequenced the libraries paired-end 2 x 150 bp. To increase sequence diversity, about 25-31% phiX was spiked into each library pool. The study's own analysis went as follows. Quality-filtered reads were processed with the UMI-based MiGEC pipeline, which removed over 75% of raw TCR sequences during error correction. VDJ genes were aligned to IMGT germline references, and each clonotype was defined by a unique CDR3 amino acid sequence together with V-J genes. VDJtools evaluated clonal expansion, Shannon diversity and CDR3 relatedness (CalcPairwiseDistances, ClusterSamples); CLCbio workbench built phylogenetic trees. Expanded clones were defined as having at least 8 unique UMIs, based on coefficient-of-variation modelling across technical triplicates. The public reads were quality trimmed at Q25 with fastp and then assembled into clones with MiXCR by TCRdb, keeping productive beta chains. For every CDR3 protein sequence, its rows merge into one entry that carries the most common genes and DNA. The V and J calls were determined by TCRdb, not by the authors. This sample comprises fewer than 110,000 distinct CDR3 sequences, 10% to 13% of them detected only once. The ten biggest clones cover approximately 3.4% of the sample.

The data were taken from a study of neurological immune-mediated disorders (dated by TCRdb to about 2019). Looking at the study overall: The study compared peripheral blood TCR-beta repertoires of HTLV-I-associated myelopathy (HAM/TSP) patients, multiple sclerosis patients and healthy controls using UMI-based sequencing. The approximately 98 TCR-beta libraries included longitudinal samples, technical triplicates and paired sorted CD4+ and CD8+ T-cell subsets alongside PBMC samples. Longitudinal HAM/TSP donors and healthy donors each had 3 time-points at intervals of about 3-45 months. The cohort was made up of 68 subjects, consisting of around 14 HAM/TSP patients, around 35 multiple sclerosis patients and around 20 healthy controls.

On the study overall, not on this receptor specifically: Across subjects, expanded clones never shared an identical CDR3 amino acid sequence, which suggests that the TCR-beta repertoires in every group were private. TCR clonal expansion was greatest in HAM/TSP patients and smallest in MS patients, who ranked below even healthy controls.

This specimen's time point label, per the study, means: longitudinal time-point 3. For unsorted PBMC libraries, 2 million PBMCs were used after storage in RNAlater at -80 degrees C until RNA extraction. Peripheral blood was subjected to Ficoll-Hypaque density gradient centrifugation to isolate PBMCs, which were then cryopreserved in liquid nitrogen. This chain joins TRBV28 to TRBJ2-1; TRBD2 is a possible D gene, resting on 7 matching bases. This TCR derives from a female donor with HTLV-1-associated myelopathy (HAM/TSP). Input material: PBMCs. Read as DNA, the sequence is TGTGCCAGCAGTACCCGCGGGGGCAGCAATGAGCAGTTCTTC. Its protein product is CASSTRGGSNEQFF.